The rows below give T cell receptor beta chains drawn from one sample of a study of blood T cells in healthy people across ages. MiXCR was run by TCRdb on the 5' RACE reads, yielding one entry per CDR3 protein. Among about 570,000 distinct CDR3 sequences listed, about 29% were seen once. These same data were also listed under a study on T cells of mothers and their children.

Specimen: blood. These receptors originate from a boy between 2 and 15 years old in good health. Both conserved end residues are trimmed from each CDR3.

j_call v_call cdr3_aa
TRBJ2-1 TRBV15 ATSPGRDNEQF
TRBJ2-2 TRBV23-1 ASLRGSTGELF
TRBJ1-1 TRBV7-2 ACSWDSTEAF
TRBJ1-1 TRBV25-1 ASSSPLGGSTF
TRBJ2-7 TRBV3-1 ASSRGLGLAGVHEQY
- TRBV9 ASSVVPGRGNEQF
TRBJ1-6 TRBV6-5 ASSYAVYHSPLH
TRBJ2-1 TRBV18 ASSPRREADNEQF
TRBJ2-1 TRBV24-1 ATSGRTGLYNEQF
TRBJ2-3 TRBV10-3 AISGDWGTDTQY
TRBJ2-1 TRBV7-9 ASRSYRGGQF
TRBJ1-1 TRBV29-1 SGLQAVGAF
- TRBV6-1 ASSEQGGRYEQY
TRBJ1-1 TRBV10-2 ASSEPTGGMVTEAF
TRBJ2-2 TRBV21-1 ASSTNNTGELF
TRBJ2-1 TRBV29-1 SSWRDEQF
TRBJ2-5 TRBV5-1 ASSFGSTGGQETQY
TRBJ2-2 TRBV14 ASSQDRRTGELF
TRBJ2-2 TRBV20-1 SARGPFGGGPNGELF